The rows below give T cell receptor beta chains drawn from one sample of a study of blood T cell repertoires in COVID-19. Generated by immunoSEQ multiplex PCR, the TCRdb table keeps only in-frame clones and is missing some. Of 350,000 or so clones in the sample, roughly 89% were seen once. Sequenced input: peripheral blood. The receptors stem from a woman aged 60-75 years with COVID-19, enrolled during active disease. Both conserved end residues are part of each CDR3. The D gene is left open where the match is weak. Only some rows state a clone size, as once, few, many or a class for expanded clones.

D gene	clone size	V gene	J gene	CDR3 protein	CDR3 DNA
TRBD1	-	TRBV4-1	TRBJ2-7	CASSPTGGLDDEQYF	TGCGCCAGCAGCCCCACAGGGGGCTTGGACGACGAGCAGTACTTC
-	-	TRBV5-5	TRBJ1-2	CASSLPSTVRGYTF	TGTGCCAGCAGCCTTCCCTCCACAGTGCGTGGCTACACCTTC
-	once	TRBV7-9	TRBJ1-2	CASEAAYYGYTF	TGTGCCAGCGAAGCTGCTTACTATGGCTACACCTTC
-	-	TRBV18	TRBJ2-1	CASSPPSVDEQFF	TGTGCCAGCTCACCACCTTCGGTGGATGAGCAGTTCTTC
-	-	TRBV19	TRBJ1-2	CASSPLSTGNYGYTF	TGTGCCAGTAGCCCCCTCAGTACGGGGAACTATGGCTACACCTTC
-	-	TRBV5-1	TRBJ2-1	CASRRLPDEQFF	TGCGCCAGCAGGAGACTGCCCGATGAGCAGTTCTTC
-	-	TRBV6-6	TRBJ2-7	CASTQGGYPEQYF	TGTGCCAGCACCCAGGGTGGGTACCCCGAGCAGTACTTC
-	-	TRBV16	TRBJ1-1	CASSQSGRNTEAFF	TGTGCCAGCAGCCAATCGGGCAGGAACACTGAAGCTTTCTTT
-	-	TRBV5-1	TRBJ1-1	CASTQQGGGTEAFF	TGCGCCAGCACACAACAGGGAGGGGGGACTGAAGCTTTCTTT
TRBD1	-	TRBV5-5	TRBJ2-5	CASSLVVDRGIQETQYF	TGTGCCAGCAGCTTGGTGGTGGACAGGGGGATCCAAGAGACCCAGTACTTC
TRBD1	-	TRBV7-3	TRBJ1-1	CASSLQGANTEAFF	TGTGCCAGCAGCCTACAGGGGGCAAACACTGAAGCTTTCTTT
-	few	TRBV30	TRBJ1-5	CAWSQGQTSNQPQHF	TGTGCCTGGAGCCAGGGGCAGACTAGCAATCAGCCCCAGCATTTT
-	-	TRBV19	TRBJ1-2	CASSRQTKNYGYTF	TGTGCCAGTTCCAGGCAGACCAAAAACTATGGCTACACCTTC
-	once	TRBV7-3	TRBJ2-7	CASSLLPGGSYEQYF	TGTGCCAGCAGCTTACTTCCAGGAGGTTCCTACGAGCAGTACTTC
-	-	TRBV19	TRBJ2-1	CASSQWQAFNEQFF	TGTGCCAGTAGTCAGTGGCAGGCTTTCAATGAGCAGTTCTTC
-	-	TRBV2	TRBJ2-1	CASSLRAGGDLHEQFF	TGTGCCAGCAGTTTGCGAGCGGGCGGAGACCTACATGAGCAGTTCTTC
TRBD1	-	TRBV7-2	TRBJ2-2	CASSRDRITGELFF	TGTGCCAGCAGCCGGGACAGAATCACCGGGGAGCTGTTTTTT
-	-	TRBV18	TRBJ1-5	CASSVAGRGDQPQHF	TGTGCCAGCTCGGTCGCAGGGAGGGGAGATCAGCCCCAGCATTTT
-	-	TRBV5-3	TRBJ1-5	CARSFPPHPGQPQHF	TGTGCCAGAAGCTTTCCGCCCCATCCAGGACAGCCCCAGCATTTT
TRBD1	-	TRBV7-2	TRBJ1-5	CASSLDRQGVGPQHF	TGTGCCAGCAGCTTAGATAGACAGGGAGTGGGGCCCCAGCATTTT
TRBD1	-	TRBV7-3	TRBJ2-7	CASSLQGLPSYEQYF	TGTGCCAGCAGCCTACAGGGGTTGCCATCCTACGAGCAGTACTTC
-	-	TRBV6-1	TRBJ2-5	CASSGGLSGGQETQYF	TGTGCCAGCAGTGGCGGGTTGTCCGGGGGCCAAGAGACCCAGTACTTC
-	-	TRBV29-1	TRBJ1-1	CSVYYPNTEAFF	TGCAGCGTTTACTATCCGAACACTGAAGCTTTCTTT
TRBD1	-	TRBV30	TRBJ1-1	CAWSAGTGAAFF	TGTGCCTGGAGTGCCGGGACAGGGGCGGCTTTCTTT
-	-	TRBV2	TRBJ1-2	CATRGGENYGYTF	TGTGCCACCCGAGGGGGGGAAAACTATGGCTACACCTTC
-	-	TRBV2	TRBJ1-5	CASSEAGQRVVYQPQHF	TGTGCCAGCAGTGAAGCAGGGCAGAGGGTAGTTTATCAGCCCCAGCATTTT
-	-	TRBV14	TRBJ1-1	CASSQSRGGRARNTEAFF	TGTGCCAGCAGCCAAAGTAGGGGGGGGCGGGCCCGGAACACTGAAGCTTTCTTT
-	-	TRBV6-5	TRBJ1-4	CASRGHGGANEKLFF	TGTGCCAGCAGGGGTCACGGGGGGGCTAATGAAAAACTGTTTTTT
TRBD1	-	TRBV2	TRBJ2-7	CASSELVGTASFEQYF	TGTGCCAGCAGTGAGCTTGTCGGGACAGCTTCTTTCGAGCAGTACTTC
-	-	TRBV28	TRBJ1-6	CASSLWEKPLHF	TGTGCCAGCAGTTTATGGGAGAAACCCCTCCACTTT
TRBD1	-	TRBV4-2	TRBJ1-1	CASSRDRNYEAFF	TGTGCCAGCAGCCGGGACAGGAATTATGAAGCTTTCTTT
TRBD2	-	TRBV5-8	TRBJ2-5	CASSQWTSGGVQETQYF	TGTGCCAGCAGCCAATGGACTAGCGGGGGGGTCCAAGAGACCCAGTACTTC
TRBD1	once	TRBV19	TRBJ1-2	CASSPQTGGNGYTF	TGTGCCAGTAGTCCCCAGACAGGGGGCAACGGCTACACCTTC
-	-	TRBV7-9	TRBJ1-1	CASSRAQGLGTEAFF	TGTGCCAGCAGCCGCGCCCAGGGGCTGGGAACTGAAGCTTTCTTT
TRBD1	-	TRBV2	TRBJ1-1	CASSQGQGNTEAFF	TGTGCCAGCAGCCAGGGACAGGGGAACACTGAAGCTTTCTTT
-	-	TRBV14	TRBJ1-1	CASSQRPGITEAFF	TGTGCCAGCAGCCAAAGGCCGGGGATCACTGAAGCTTTCTTT
-	-	TRBV2	TRBJ1-5	CASSEFTGNQPQHF	TGTGCCAGCAGTGAATTCACGGGCAATCAGCCCCAGCATTTT
TRBD1	-	TRBV5-1	TRBJ1-2	CASSLGTGDGYTF	TGCGCCAGCAGCTTGGGTACAGGGGATGGCTACACCTTC
-	-	TRBV7-8	TRBJ2-4	CASSLNRENIQYF	TGTGCCAGCAGCTTAAATCGGGAAAACATTCAGTACTTC
TRBD1	-	TRBV7-6	TRBJ2-5	CASSLVSLDRGLETQYF	TGTGCCAGCAGCTTAGTCTCCCTCGACAGGGGGCTTGAGACCCAGTACTTC
-	-	TRBV6-5	TRBJ1-2	CASRKPYYGYTF	TGTGCCAGCAGGAAGCCCTACTATGGCTACACCTTC
TRBD1	-	TRBV5-1	TRBJ1-4	CASSLGTGGNEKLFF	TGCGCCAGCAGCTTGGGGACAGGGGGAAATGAAAAACTGTTTTTT
-	once	TRBV7-9	TRBJ1-2	CASSPWLPTVYGYTF	TGTGCCAGCAGCCCGTGGCTGCCCACAGTCTATGGCTACACCTTC
-	once	TRBV2	TRBJ2-7	CASGGTRLYEQYF	TGTGCCAGCGGCGGGACGAGGCTTTACGAGCAGTACTTC
-	-	TRBV4-2	TRBJ1-1	CASSQDLRGAEAFF	TGTGCCAGCAGCCAAGATCTAAGAGGAGCTGAAGCTTTCTTT
TRBD1	few	TRBV6-5	TRBJ1-5	CASRQGDQPQHF	TGTGCCAGCAGACAGGGGGATCAGCCCCAGCATTTT
-	-	TRBV20-1	TRBJ1-2	CSASAGGGRTNYGYTF	TGCAGTGCTAGTGCTGGCGGGGGAAGGACTAACTATGGCTACACCTTC
-	-	TRBV21-1	TRBJ2-5	CASSKVFAGLAKETQYF	TGTGCCAGCAGCAAAGTTTTTGCGGGACTAGCAAAAGAGACCCAGTACTTC
TRBD1	-	TRBV28	TRBJ2-6	CASSLGLGQSSGANVLTF	TGTGCCAGCAGTTTAGGATTGGGACAGAGCTCTGGGGCCAACGTCCTGACTTTC
-	-	TRBV9	TRBJ1-5	CASSVPSGGDQPQHF	TGTGCCAGCAGCGTACCCAGCGGGGGGGATCAGCCCCAGCATTTT
-	-	TRBV19	TRBJ1-6	CASRDSVSPLHF	TGTGCCAGTAGAGACTCGGTTTCACCCCTCCACTTT
TRBD1	-	TRBV5-6	TRBJ1-2	CASSKDRGKKSGYTF	TGTGCCAGCAGCAAAGACAGGGGTAAGAAATCGGGCTACACCTTC
-	-	TRBV5-1	TRBJ2-1	CASSLDGGSSYNEQFF	TGCGCCAGCAGCTTGGACGGGGGAAGCTCCTACAATGAGCAGTTCTTC
-	-	TRBV4-1	TRBJ1-4	CASSQDNPASEKLFF	TGCGCCAGCAGCCAAGATAATCCCGCTAGTGAAAAACTGTTTTTT
TRBD2	-	TRBV7-6	TRBJ2-7	CASSSLAGANSYEQYF	TGTGCCAGCAGCTCTTTAGCGGGGGCCAATTCCTACGAGCAGTACTTC
-	-	TRBV10-3	TRBJ1-5	CAISEGHSNQPQHF	TGTGCCATCAGTGAGGGCCATAGCAATCAGCCCCAGCATTTT